The 16 T cell receptor beta chains given below trace back to one sample, sequenced in a study of tumor T cells in aggressive B-cell lymphoma. Libraries were prepared by immunoSEQ multiplex PCR; TCRdb keeps only in-frame clonotypes and omits some of them. The table lists about 3,600 clones, 86% of them singletons. Sample: tumor tissue. All receptors come from an adult with diffuse large B cell lymphoma.

This clone was observed a few times. The J gene is TRBJ2-2, the V gene TRBV7-8; maybe TRBD1 (6 bases). The length of the CDR3 is 15 residues. The V and J ends lost 2 bases and 4 bases respectively, with 11 bases between them. CDR1 is SGHVS and CDR2 is FQNEAQ in the germline V gene. The CDR3 region has the DNA TGTGCCAGCAGCTTACTGCAGGGGCCCACCGGGGAGCTGTTTTTT. Amino acid sequence: CASSLLQGPTGELFF.

This chain joins TRBV5-1 and TRBJ2-3; D call uncertain. Trimming pared 4 bases from V and 6 bases from J, leaving 12 bases between. Germline V lookup: CDR1 SGHRS, CDR2 YFSETQ. CDR3 length: 13 amino acids. In DNA form, the CDR3 reads TGCGCCAGCAGCGCCCTAGGTAGGGATACGCAGTATTTT. Its translation is CASSALGRDTQYF.

The chain is built from TRBV5-1 and TRBJ2-1, with 8 bases fitting TRBD1. CDR3 size: 15 residues. Trimming took 6 bases from V and 7 from J; bases not matched to a gene: 12. In germline, CDR1 is SGHRS, CDR2 YFSETQ. As DNA, the CDR3 is TGCGCCAGCAACCTCGGCGGGACAGGTCCGAATGAGCAGTTCTTC. Translating it yields CASNLGGTGPNEQFF.

V gene TRBV5-6 combines with J gene TRBJ1-1; maybe TRBD1 (6 bases). The germline V and J ends were trimmed by 6 bases and 5 bases, with 14 bases remaining between them. The length of the CDR3 is 13 residues. Germline CDR1 reads SGHDT; CDR2 reads YYEEEE. The chain's CDR3 is CASTKTGQTEAFF. CDR3 nucleotides: TGTGCCAGCACCAAAACAGGGCAAACTGAAGCTTTCTTT.

The chain joins TRBV5-1 to TRBJ2-7; TRBD2 aligns across 8 bases. Losses at the gene ends were 4 bases for V and 1 base for J; bases not matched to a gene: 13. This CDR3 has 17 residues. CDR1 and CDR2 (germline): SGHRS, YFSETQ. The CDR3 coding sequence is TGCGCCAGCAGCCTTGGGTCGGGGGGGCTCGAATCCTACGAGCAGTACTTC. Residues: CASSLGSGGLESYEQYF.

The V gene is TRBV7-9, the J gene TRBJ1-1, with D unclear. V dropped 3 bases and J dropped 0 bases, with 5 bases sitting between them. This CDR3 has 13 amino acids. Germline V gene lookup returns CDR1 SEHNR and CDR2 FQNEAQ (reference sequence). The CDR3, as DNA: TGTGCCAGCAGCTTGGAGGTGAACACTGAAGCTTTCTTT. It encodes CASSLEVNTEAFF.

This clone was detected only once. The chain carries TRBV4-2 and TRBJ1-1; D might be TRBD1 (5 bases). V lost 2 bases and J 8 bases, leaving 9 bases between the germline ends. This CDR3 spans 12 amino acids. Germline loops: CDR1 LGHNA, CDR2 YNFKEQ. The CDR3 loop is CASSQIYREAFF. The CDR3 DNA sequence: TGTGCCAGCAGCCAAATTTACAGGGAAGCTTTCTTT.

The chain has TRBV5-6 and TRBJ2-7; a possible D gene is TRBD1 (5 bases). This CDR3 region has 14 residues. Trimming cost V 4 bases and J 0 bases, with 11 bases left between them. Germline V gene data show CDR1 as SGHDT and CDR2 as YYEEEE. The CDR3 nucleotides read TGTGCCAGCAGCCCCGCGCAGGGCTCCTACGAGCAGTACTTC. Residues: CASSPAQGSYEQYF.

V gene TRBV18 combines with J gene TRBJ2-2; D perhaps matches TRBD1 (6 bases). CDR1 and CDR2 from the germline V gene are KGHSH and LQKENI. Trimming pared 1 base from V and 8 bases from J, leaving 11 bases between. This CDR3 comprises 14 residues. The chain's CDR3 is CASSPRDTEGELFF. The CDR3 DNA follows: TGTGCCAGCTCACCACGGGACACTGAAGGGGAGCTGTTTTTT.

The rearrangement joins TRBV25-1 to TRBJ1-1; D is perhaps TRBD1 (6 bases). The V end lost 1 base, the J end lost 6 bases, and 18 bases lay between the germline ends. Germline loops: CDR1 MGHDK, CDR2 SYGVNS. The CDR3 contains 16 residues. CDR3 bases: TGTGCCAGCAGTGAATCGGGCCTGCAGGGGCGGCCTGAAGCTTTCTTT. As protein: CASSESGLQGRPEAFF.

This chain joins TRBV6-5 and TRBJ1-3, with 7 bases identical to TRBD1. Germline V gene lookup returns CDR1 MNHEY and CDR2 SVGAGI. The CDR3 sequence is 14 residues long. V trimming: 4 bases; J trimming: 4 bases; junction bases outside the gene matches: 4. Here the CDR3 reads CASSSTGVGNTIYF. The DNA for the CDR3 is TGTGCCAGCAGTTCTACAGGGGTCGGAAACACCATATATTTT.

A single count supports this clone. This sequence joins TRBV19 and TRBJ2-5; 7 positions agree with TRBD1. The CDR3 is 15 residues long. V shed 5 bases and J 1 base; nucleotides not matched to a gene: 7. CDR1 and CDR2 (germline): LNHDA, SQIVND (reference sequence). CDR3 bases: TGTGCCAGTAGTGCCCAGACAGGGATCCAAGAGACCCAGTACTTC. As protein: CASSAQTGIQETQYF.

This clone has more than one count but fewer than ten. The chain employs TRBV27 and TRBJ1-5, with no clear D. This CDR3 contains 15 residues. Germline assignment: CDR1 MNHEY and CDR2 SMNVEV (reference sequence). The ends were cut back, 3 bases at V and 0 bases at J, with 9 bases in the middle. The CDR3 DNA sequence: TGTGCCAGCAGTTTGACGGGGTATAGCAATCAGCCCCAGCATTTT. Translated: CASSLTGYSNQPQHF.

CDR3 amino acids: CASSEERIAGDIRDTQYF. Here the CDR3 DNA reads TGTGCCAGCAGTGAAGAGCGAATAGCGGGGGATATCAGAGATACGCAGTATTTT. This chain joins TRBV6-1 and TRBJ2-3; TRBD2 aligns across 9 bases. From germline, CDR1 is MNHNS and CDR2 SASEGT. The junction had 13 bases not matched to a gene; V was cut back by 1 base and J by 5 bases. CDR3 size: 18 residues.

V usage is TRBV5-1 and J usage is TRBJ1-4; D possibly corresponds to TRBD1 (6 bases). CDR3 size: 16 residues. Germline V lookup: CDR1 SGHRS, CDR2 YFSETQ. V lost 0 bases, J lost 5 bases, and 14 bases lay in between. The CDR3: CASSLAAGVLNEKLFF. The CDR3 coding sequence is TGCGCCAGCAGCTTGGCGGCAGGGGTCCTCAATGAAAAACTGTTTTTT.

V and J are TRBV6-6 and TRBJ1-1; TRBD1 is a possible D gene (5 bases). The CDR3 loop spans 14 amino acids. Trimming cost V 2 bases and J 0 bases, with 7 bases left between them. The germline CDR1 and CDR2 sequences are MNHNY and SVGAGI (reference sequence). CDR3 DNA sequence: TGTGCCAGCAGTTACCAGGGAATGAACACTGAAGCTTTCTTT. Protein: CASSYQGMNTEAFF.